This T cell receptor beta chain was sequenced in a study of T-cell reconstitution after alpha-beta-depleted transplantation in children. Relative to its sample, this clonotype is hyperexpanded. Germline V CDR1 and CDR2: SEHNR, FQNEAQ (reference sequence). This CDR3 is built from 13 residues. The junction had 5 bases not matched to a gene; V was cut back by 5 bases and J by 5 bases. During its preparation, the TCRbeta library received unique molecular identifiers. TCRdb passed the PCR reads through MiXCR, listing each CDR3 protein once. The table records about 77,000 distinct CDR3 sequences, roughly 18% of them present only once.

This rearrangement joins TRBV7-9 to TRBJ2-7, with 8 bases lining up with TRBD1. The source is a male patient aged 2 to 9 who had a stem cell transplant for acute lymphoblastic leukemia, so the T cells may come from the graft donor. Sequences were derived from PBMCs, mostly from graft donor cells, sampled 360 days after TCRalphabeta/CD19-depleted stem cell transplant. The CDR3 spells CASSPDRAHEQYF. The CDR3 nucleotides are TGTGCCAGCAGCCCGGACAGGGCCCACGAGCAGTACTTC.